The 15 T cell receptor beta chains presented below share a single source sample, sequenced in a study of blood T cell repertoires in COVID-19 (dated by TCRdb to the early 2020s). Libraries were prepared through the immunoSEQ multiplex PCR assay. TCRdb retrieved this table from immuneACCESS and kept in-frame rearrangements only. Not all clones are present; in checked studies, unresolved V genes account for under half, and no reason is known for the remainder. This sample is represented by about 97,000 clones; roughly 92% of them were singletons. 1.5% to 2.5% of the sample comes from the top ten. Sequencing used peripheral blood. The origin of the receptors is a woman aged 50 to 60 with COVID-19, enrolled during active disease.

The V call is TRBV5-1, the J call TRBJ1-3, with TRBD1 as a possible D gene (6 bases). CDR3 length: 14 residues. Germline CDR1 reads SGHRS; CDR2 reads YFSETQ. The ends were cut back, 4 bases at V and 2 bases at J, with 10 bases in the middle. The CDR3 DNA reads TGCGCCAGCAGCGAACAGGGAGCTGGAAACACCATATATTTT. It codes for CASSEQGAGNTIYF.

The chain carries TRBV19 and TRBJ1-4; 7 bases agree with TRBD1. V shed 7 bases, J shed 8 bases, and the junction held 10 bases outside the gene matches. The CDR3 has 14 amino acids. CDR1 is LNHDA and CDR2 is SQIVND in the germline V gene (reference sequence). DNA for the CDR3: TGTGCCAGTACCAACAGGGGACGGGAGGAAAAACTGTTTTTT. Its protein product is CASTNRGREEKLFF.

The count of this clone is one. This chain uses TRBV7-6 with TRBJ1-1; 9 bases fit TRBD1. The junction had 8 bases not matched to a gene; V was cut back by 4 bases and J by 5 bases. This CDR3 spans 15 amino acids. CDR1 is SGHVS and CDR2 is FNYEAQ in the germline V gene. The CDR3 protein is CASSSTGGRGTEAFF. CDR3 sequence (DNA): TGTGCCAGCAGCTCCACAGGGGGCAGGGGTACTGAAGCTTTCTTT.

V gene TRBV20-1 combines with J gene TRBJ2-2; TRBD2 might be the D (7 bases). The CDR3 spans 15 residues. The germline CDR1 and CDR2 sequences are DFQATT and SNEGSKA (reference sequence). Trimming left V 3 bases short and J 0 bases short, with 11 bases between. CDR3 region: CSASPGGPNTGELFF. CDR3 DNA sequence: TGCAGTGCTAGTCCGGGGGGCCCGAACACCGGGGAGCTGTTTTTT.

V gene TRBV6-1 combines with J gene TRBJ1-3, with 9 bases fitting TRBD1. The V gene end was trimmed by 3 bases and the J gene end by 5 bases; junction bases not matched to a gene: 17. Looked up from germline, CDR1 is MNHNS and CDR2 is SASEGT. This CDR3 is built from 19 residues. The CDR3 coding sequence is TGTGCCAGCAGTGATGATTCTCTGTGGGGACAGGGCATCCGAAACACCATATATTTT. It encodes CASSDDSLWGQGIRNTIYF.

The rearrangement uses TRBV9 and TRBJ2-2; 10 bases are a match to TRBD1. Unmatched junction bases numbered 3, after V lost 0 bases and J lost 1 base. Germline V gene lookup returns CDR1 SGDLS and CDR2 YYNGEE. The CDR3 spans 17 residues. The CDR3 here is CASSVGTGGRNTGELFF. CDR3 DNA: TGTGCCAGCAGCGTAGGGACAGGGGGTAGGAACACCGGGGAGCTGTTTTTT.

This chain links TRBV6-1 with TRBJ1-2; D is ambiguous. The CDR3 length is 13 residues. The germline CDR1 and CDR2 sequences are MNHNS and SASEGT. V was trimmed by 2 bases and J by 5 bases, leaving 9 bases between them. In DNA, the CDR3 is TGTGCCAGCAGTGAATCAACATTATATGGCTACACCTTC. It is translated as CASSESTLYGYTF.

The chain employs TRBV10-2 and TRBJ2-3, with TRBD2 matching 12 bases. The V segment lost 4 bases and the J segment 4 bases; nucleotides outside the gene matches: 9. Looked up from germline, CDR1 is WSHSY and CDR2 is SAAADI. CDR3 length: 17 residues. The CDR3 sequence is CASSVPSGGAGADTQYF. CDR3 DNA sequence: TGCGCCAGCAGTGTTCCTAGCGGGGGGGCCGGGGCAGATACGCAGTATTTT.

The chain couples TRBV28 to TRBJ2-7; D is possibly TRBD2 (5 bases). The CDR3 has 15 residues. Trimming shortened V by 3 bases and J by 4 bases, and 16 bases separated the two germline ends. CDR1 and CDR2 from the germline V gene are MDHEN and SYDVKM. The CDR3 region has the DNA TGTGCCAGCAGTTTCTCTGGTTCGGGGATATACGAGCAGTACGTC. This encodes CASSFSGSGIYEQYV.

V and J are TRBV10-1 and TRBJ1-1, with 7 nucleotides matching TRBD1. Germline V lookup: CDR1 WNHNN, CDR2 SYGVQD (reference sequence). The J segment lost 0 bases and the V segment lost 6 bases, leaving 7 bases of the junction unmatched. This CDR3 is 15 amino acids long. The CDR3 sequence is CASRATGALNTEAFF. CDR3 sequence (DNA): TGCGCCAGCAGGGCTACAGGGGCGTTGAACACTGAAGCTTTCTTT.

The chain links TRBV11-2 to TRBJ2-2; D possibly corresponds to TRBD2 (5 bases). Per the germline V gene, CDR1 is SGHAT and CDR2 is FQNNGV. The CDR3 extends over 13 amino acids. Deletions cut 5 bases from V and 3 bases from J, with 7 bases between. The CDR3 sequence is CASSLGDTGELFF. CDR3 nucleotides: TGTGCCAGCAGCCTCGGGGACACCGGGGAGCTGTTTTTT.

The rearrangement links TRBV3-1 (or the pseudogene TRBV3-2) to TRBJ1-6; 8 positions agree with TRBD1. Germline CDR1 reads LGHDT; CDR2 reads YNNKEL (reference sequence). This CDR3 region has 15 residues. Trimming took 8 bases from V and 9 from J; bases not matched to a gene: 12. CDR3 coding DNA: TGTGCCAGCCAGGACAGGGAGGTTGGTGTTTCACCCCTCCACTTT. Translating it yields CASQDREVGVSPLHF.

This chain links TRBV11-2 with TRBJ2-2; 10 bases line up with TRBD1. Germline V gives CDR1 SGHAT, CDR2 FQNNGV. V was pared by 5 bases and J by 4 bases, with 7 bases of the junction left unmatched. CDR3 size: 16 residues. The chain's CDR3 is CASSPDRGRITGELFF. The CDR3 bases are TGTGCCAGCAGCCCTGACAGGGGGCGAATCACCGGGGAGCTGTTTTTT.

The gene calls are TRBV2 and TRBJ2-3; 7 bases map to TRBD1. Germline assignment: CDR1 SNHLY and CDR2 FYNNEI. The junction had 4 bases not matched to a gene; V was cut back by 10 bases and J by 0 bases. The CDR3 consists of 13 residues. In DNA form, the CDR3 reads TGTGCCACCGGGACAGCTAGCACAGATACGCAGTATTTT. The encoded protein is CATGTASTDTQYF.

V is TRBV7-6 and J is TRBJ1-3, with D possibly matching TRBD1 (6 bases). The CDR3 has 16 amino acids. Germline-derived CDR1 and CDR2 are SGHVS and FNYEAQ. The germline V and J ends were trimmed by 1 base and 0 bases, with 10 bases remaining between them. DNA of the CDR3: TGTGCCAGCAGCTTAGGTGGGGGCGGCTCTGGAAACACCATATATTTT. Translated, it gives CASSLGGGGSGNTIYF. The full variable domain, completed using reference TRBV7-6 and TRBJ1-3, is GAGVSQSPRYKVTKRGQDVALRCDPISGHVSLYWYRQALGQGPEFLTYFNYEAQQDKSGLPNDRFSAERPEGSISTLTIQRTEQRDSAMYRCASSLGGGGSGNTIYFGEGSWLTVV.